One and the same sample provided the 3 T cell receptor beta chains below, sequenced in a study of T cell changes during pregnancy in multiple sclerosis. Sequencing used immunoSEQ multiplex PCR; TCRdb keeps in-frame clones, though not all of them. Of 70,000 to 100,000 clones in the sample, around 90% were seen once. Specimen: peripheral blood, collected in the first trimester of pregnancy. Receptors originate from a female donor with multiple sclerosis, enrolled in a pregnancy study.

The chain recombines TRBV5-1 with TRBJ1-2; 8 nucleotides match TRBD1. The CDR3 runs 14 residues. Germline CDR1 and CDR2: SGHRS and YFSETQ. J gave up 8 bases and V 4 bases, and 10 bases lay outside the gene matches. CDR3 coding DNA: TGCGCCAGCAGCATTGGGACAGGAATGGGCGGCTACACCTTC. This codes for CASSIGTGMGGYTF.

The V call is TRBV19, the J call TRBJ2-7, with D uncertain. The CDR3 has 12 amino acids. Trimming removed 2 bases from V and 5 bases from J, with 7 bases in between. CDR1 is LNHDA, CDR2 SQIVND, per germline (reference sequence). CDR3 in amino acids: CASSIKGDEQYF. The CDR3 nucleotides read TGTGCCAGTAGTATAAAAGGAGACGAGCAGTACTTC.

The chain recombines TRBV11-2 with TRBJ1-4; weak D call: TRBD1 (6 bases). The V end lost 6 bases, the J end lost 7 bases, and 15 bases lay between the germline ends. The CDR3 covers 14 residues. Germline V gene data show CDR1 as SGHAT and CDR2 as FQNNGV. The CDR3 here is CASSLQGFREKLFF. Written as DNA, the CDR3 is TGTGCCAGCAGTTTACAGGGTTTTCGTGAAAAACTGTTTTTT.